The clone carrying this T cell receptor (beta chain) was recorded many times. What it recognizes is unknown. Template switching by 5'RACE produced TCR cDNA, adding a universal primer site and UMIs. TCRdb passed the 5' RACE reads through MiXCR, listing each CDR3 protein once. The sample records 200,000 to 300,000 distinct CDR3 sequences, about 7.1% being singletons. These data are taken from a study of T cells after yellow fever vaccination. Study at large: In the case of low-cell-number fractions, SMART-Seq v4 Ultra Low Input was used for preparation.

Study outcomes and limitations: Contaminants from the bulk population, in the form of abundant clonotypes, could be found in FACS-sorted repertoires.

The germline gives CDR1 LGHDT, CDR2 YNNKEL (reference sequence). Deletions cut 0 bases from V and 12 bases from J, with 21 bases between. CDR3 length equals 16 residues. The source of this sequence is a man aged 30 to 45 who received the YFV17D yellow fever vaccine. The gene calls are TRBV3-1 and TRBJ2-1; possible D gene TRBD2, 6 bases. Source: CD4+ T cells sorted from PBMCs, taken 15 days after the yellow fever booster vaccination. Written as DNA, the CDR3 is TGTGCCAGCAGCCAAGATCCCGGTACCAGAGGACTACGGCAGTTCTTC. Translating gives CASSQDPGTRGLRQFF.